Here is one T cell receptor beta chain with its context. The data belong to a study of blood T cell repertoires in COVID-19. Study summary: Acute and convalescent COVID-19 specimens originated in the United States, Italy and Spain. PBMCs, B-cell-depleted T cells, or T cells were the source of the cDNA or gDNA that made up the material.

Authors' analysis steps: Nucleated cell number was recorded as an estimate derived from reference gene primer amplification. Only in-frame clones appear in the TCRdb table, and some are missing; sequencing was by immunoSEQ multiplex PCR. Clone size and V and J calls were adopted from that table, with D and trimming inferred from the DNA. The sample includes fewer than 150,000 clones, about four fifths seen only once; the top ten take roughly a fifth. Sequencing was carried out using peripheral blood. The sequence derives from a man at least 80 years old with acute or convalescent COVID-19.

The CDR3 bases are TGTGCCAGTACCGCGACAGGGTCAGGTCCCCACGAGCAGTACTTC. This gives the protein CASTATGSGPHEQYF. V is TRBV19 and J is TRBJ2-7; 7 positions agree with TRBD1. This CDR3 is built from 15 residues. The germline V gene encodes CDR1 LNHDA and CDR2 SQIVND (reference sequence). V dropped 7 bases and J dropped 5; count of bases not matched to a gene: 14. Combining the CDR3 with reference TRBV19 and TRBJ2-7 gives the whole variable domain DGGITQSPKYLFRKEGQNVTLSCEQNLNHDAMYWYRQDPGQGLRLIYYSQIVNDFQKGDIAEGYSVSREKKESFPLTVTSAQKNPTAFYLCASTATGSGPHEQYFGPGTRLTVT.